The present TCR beta chain was sequenced within a study of radiotherapy plus CTLA-4 blockade in lung cancer. This CDR3 spans 15 amino acids. With V trimmed by 4 bases and J by 5 bases, 8 bases remained unmatched. Germline values: CDR1 MNHEY, CDR2 SMNVEV (reference sequence). Data came from immunoSEQ multiplex PCR; TCRdb stores just in-frame clones and leaves some out. The sample has approximately 67,000 clones, around 83% seen once. The TCR comes from a human donor with non-small cell lung cancer who had a partial response to radiotherapy plus ipilimumab. The V gene is TRBV27, the J gene TRBJ2-7; 10 bases agree with TRBD1. Sequenced material: peripheral blood, taken from a patient treated with radiotherapy plus ipilimumab. CDR3 sequence reads: CASSSRQGAADEQYF. The DNA of the CDR3 is TGTGCCAGCAGTTCCAGACAGGGGGCGGCGGACGAGCAGTACTTC.